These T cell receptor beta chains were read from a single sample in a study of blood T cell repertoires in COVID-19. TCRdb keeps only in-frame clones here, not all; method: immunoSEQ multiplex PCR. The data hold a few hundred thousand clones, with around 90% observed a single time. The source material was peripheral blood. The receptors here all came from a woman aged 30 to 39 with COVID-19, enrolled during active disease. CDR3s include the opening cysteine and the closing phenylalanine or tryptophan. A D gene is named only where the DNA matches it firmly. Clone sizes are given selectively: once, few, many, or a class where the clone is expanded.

TGTGCCAGCTCGCAGCGACCCGCTAGCACAGATACGCAGTATTTT	CASSQRPASTDTQYF	-	TRBJ2-3	-	TRBV18
TGTGCCAGCAGCCCAACAGGGGCTTCCTACGAGCAGTACTTC	CASSPTGASYEQYF	-	TRBJ2-7	TRBD1	TRBV7-9
TGTGCCAGCAGACAGTCCGGGGGCACTGAAGCTTTCTTT	CASRQSGGTEAFF	-	TRBJ1-1	-	TRBV28
TGCAGTGCTAGTCGAATTTCCGGGACAGGGCGGGATGAGCAGTTCTTC	CSASRISGTGRDEQFF	-	TRBJ2-1	TRBD1	TRBV20-1
TGTGCCAGCAGCCCCATCCGGGAGTCGGACACCGGGGAGCTGTTTTTT	CASSPIRESDTGELFF	-	TRBJ2-2	-	TRBV4-2
TGTGCCAGCAGCGACAGAGTTGAAGCTTTCTTT	CASSDRVEAFF	-	TRBJ1-1	-	TRBV27
TGTGCCAGCAGTTACCGGGACAAACCTAACAATGAGCAGTTCTTC	CASSYRDKPNNEQFF	-	TRBJ2-1	-	TRBV6-2/TRBV6-3
TGTGCCAGCAGCGTATTCGGACAGGGGCATGGCTACACCTTC	CASSVFGQGHGYTF	once	TRBJ1-2	TRBD1	TRBV9
TGTGCCAGCAGCGTTGCTAGCGGTGGAGAGACCCAGTACTTC	CASSVASGGETQYF	-	TRBJ2-5	TRBD2	TRBV9
TGTGCCAGCAGCTTAGATCGCGTACAGGCCTCAGGAAACACCATATATTTT	CASSLDRVQASGNTIYF	-	TRBJ1-3	-	TRBV11-2
TGCGCCAGCAGTGGGACTAGCGGGACCTCCTACGAGCAGTACTTC	CASSGTSGTSYEQYF	once	TRBJ2-7	TRBD2	TRBV10-2
TGTGCCACCGGTAACAGGGGGCTGGGCACAGATACGCAGTATTTT	CATGNRGLGTDTQYF	-	TRBJ2-3	TRBD1	TRBV24-1
TGTGCCAGCAGTTTACACAGGGATACTGAAGCTTTCTTT	CASSLHRDTEAFF	-	TRBJ1-1	-	TRBV28
TGTGCCAGCAGTACAGGGGGAATCTTCAAGGCTGAAGCTTTCTTT	CASSTGGIFKAEAFF	-	TRBJ1-1	TRBD1	TRBV6-5
TGCGCCAGCAGCTTGGCCGAGTCTAGCGGGAGCTATGAGCAGTTCTTC	CASSLAESSGSYEQFF	-	TRBJ2-1	TRBD2	TRBV5-1
TGCGCCAGCAGCTTCCCTGGGGGACAGGGGGCTAGGAATGAGCAGTTCTTC	CASSFPGGQGARNEQFF	-	TRBJ2-1	TRBD1	TRBV5-1
TGTGCCAGCAGTTTGGGACTAGATGATGATGAGCAGTTCTTC	CASSLGLDDDEQFF	-	TRBJ2-1	TRBD2	TRBV6-5
TGTGCCAGCAGCTTAGTCGCGGACGAGCAGTACTTC	CASSLVADEQYF	-	TRBJ2-7	-	TRBV7-9
TGCGCCAGCAGCTTGGTGCGAGAGGGAGAAAAACTGTTTTTT	CASSLVREGEKLFF	-	TRBJ1-4	-	TRBV5-1
TGTGCCAGCAGCCCCCCGGGGGGGGAGACCCAGTACTTC	CASSPPGGETQYF	-	TRBJ2-5	TRBD2	TRBV7-9
TGTGCCAGCAGACAGACAAATCAGCCCCAGCATTTT	CASRQTNQPQHF	once	TRBJ1-5	-	TRBV28
TGCGCCAGCAGCTTTAGGGGAAACACTGAAGCTTTCTTT	CASSFRGNTEAFF	-	TRBJ1-1	-	TRBV5-1
TGTGCCAGTAGTATGTACAGCCACTACGAGCAGTACTTC	CASSMYSHYEQYF	-	TRBJ2-7	-	TRBV19
TGTGCCAGCAGCCCGGGATCCCAAGAGACCCAGTACTTC	CASSPGSQETQYF	-	TRBJ2-5	-	TRBV7-3
TGTGCCAGCAGCTTAGTCCAAGGAGCGCCGGAGCTGTTTTTT	CASSLVQGAPELFF	-	TRBJ2-2	-	TRBV7-6
TGTGCCAGCAGCCGGGCCGGAGCGGGAGTACGGCAGTTCTTC	CASSRAGAGVRQFF	-	TRBJ2-1	TRBD2	TRBV7-2